What follows are 8 T cell receptor beta chains derived from one specimen sequenced in a study of shared clonotypes between healthy human individuals. This table comes from immunoSEQ multiplex PCR, and its TCRdb copy is limited to in-frame clones, with some not included. The table records about 460,000 clones, over 60% of them present only once. Sequencing was carried out using PBMCs. These receptors originate from a woman between 40 and 50 years old in good health. Some clones in this sample may be carry-over from other donors' samples.

This rearrangement joins TRBV11-2 to TRBJ2-3; 13 bases are shared with TRBD2. CDR1 and CDR2 from the germline V gene are SGHAT and FQNNGV. Losses at the gene ends were 5 bases for V and 6 bases for J; bases not matched to a gene: 8. The CDR3 consists of 16 residues. CDR3 loop: CASSNGLAGVIDTQYF. DNA of the CDR3: TGTGCCAGCAGCAATGGACTAGCGGGAGTTATCGATACGCAGTATTTT.

Concerning this clone itself: Given a far larger clone just one base away, this is likely a sequencing read error. This sample includes further DNA sequences coding for the same CDR3. V gene TRBV7-8 combines with J gene TRBJ2-1; weak D call: TRBD2 (5 bases). CDR3 length equals 13 residues. Germline V gene sequence: CDR1 SGHVS, CDR2 FQNEAQ. V was shortened by 3 bases and J by 7 bases, with 10 bases between the two germline ends. The CDR3 reads CASSFASMNEQFF. CDR3 nucleotides: TGTGCCAGCAGCTTCGCTAGCATGAATGAGCAGTTCTTC.

The V call is TRBV28, the J call TRBJ2-7, with D hard to call. Germline assignment: CDR1 MDHEN and CDR2 SYDVKM. V was trimmed by 8 bases and J by 3 bases, leaving 14 bases between them. The CDR3 spans 13 residues. The CDR3 protein is CASSSYGSYEQYF. As DNA, the CDR3 is TGTGCCAGCTCTTCGTACGGAAGCTACGAGCAGTACTTC.

This chain joins TRBV5-1 and TRBJ2-1, with D possibly TRBD2 on 5 matching bases. The CDR3 extends over 14 amino acids. Deletions cut 4 bases from V and 9 bases from J, with 17 bases between. Germline-derived CDR1 and CDR2 are SGHRS and YFSETQ. CDR3 coding DNA: TGCGCCAGCAGCCAAGGGTTGGGAGTTGGTGAGCAGTTCTTC. This gives the protein CASSQGLGVGEQFF.

As to this clone: A clone one base away is much larger, so this may be a read error. J is TRBJ2-1 and V is TRBV28, with TRBD2 matching 8 bases. Germline-derived CDR1 and CDR2 are MDHEN and SYDVKM. The CDR3 is 19 amino acids. The CDR3 region is CASSYRVFPVRAGENERFF. The DNA of the CDR3 is TGTGCCAGCAGTTACAGGGTCTTCCCGGTCCGAGCGGGAGAGAATGAGCGGTTCTTC.

The chain joins TRBV7-6 to TRBJ2-1, with 12 bases that match TRBD2. V was pared by 4 bases and J by 5 bases, with 6 bases of the junction left unmatched. The CDR3 runs 16 residues. The V gene's germline CDR1 is SGHVS and CDR2 FNYEAQ. This CDR3 reads CASSSLLAGGDNEQFF. The CDR3 bases are TGTGCCAGCAGCTCCCTACTAGCGGGAGGAGACAATGAGCAGTTCTTC.

The genes are TRBV28 and TRBJ1-4; 9 positions agree with TRBD1. CDR3 length: 18 residues. From germline, CDR1 is MDHEN and CDR2 SYDVKM. The J segment lost 0 bases and the V segment lost 9 bases, leaving 14 bases of the junction unmatched. This CDR3 reads CASNSGTGYIATNEKLFF. In nucleotides, the CDR3 is TGTGCCAGTAACTCCGGGACAGGGTATATCGCAACTAATGAAAAACTGTTTTTT.

CDR3 sequence: CASSGTGRGSSPGANVLTF. The CDR3 coding sequence is TGCGCCAGCAGCGGGACAGGGCGAGGCAGCTCCCCTGGGGCCAACGTCCTGACTTTC. The chain links TRBV5-1 to TRBJ2-6, with 9 bases fitting TRBD1. The CDR3 sequence is 19 residues long. The J segment lost 2 bases and the V segment lost 4 bases, leaving 13 bases of the junction unmatched. Per germline, CDR1 SGHRS and CDR2 YFSETQ. Supplemented by reference TRBV5-1 and TRBJ2-6, the full variable domain reads KAGVTQTPRYLIKTRGQQVTLSCSPISGHRSVSWYQQTPGQGLQFLFEYFSETQRNKGNFPGRFSGRQFSNSRSEMNVSTLELGDSALYLCASSGTGRGSSPGANVLTFGAGSRLTVL.